A single sample is the source of the 25 T cell receptor beta chains below, sequenced in a study of T cell clonality in common variable immunodeficiency (dated by TCRdb to 2014 to 2015). Broader findings and caveats from the paper: CVID TCRbeta sequences were reported to have fewer deletions and N-nucleotide insertions and to lack highly modified clones with 13 or more V deletions.

The library relied on the immunoSEQ multiplex PCR assay. What TCRdb holds here is the immuneACCESS table cut down to in-frame rearrangements. Part of the clones is not present; checked against another copy, under half of the missing clones reflect an unresolved V gene, and the others are unexplained. The table for this sample lists about 35,000 clones, none of them counted only once. The top ten constitute 28% of the sample. These receptors have no identified antigens. Sequencing input: peripheral blood mononuclear cells. These TCRs come from a human donor with common variable immunodeficiency.

This clone was seen many times. The CDR3 end lies 3 residues beyond the end of the read and is filled in from the germline J gene. V is TRBV6-2 or TRBV6-3 and J is TRBJ2-3; the match to TRBD2 covers 9 bases. CDR1 and CDR2 (germline): MNHEY, SVGEGT. The CDR3 length is 17 residues. The ends lost 2 bases at V and 6 bases at J; junction bases unmatched: 12. The CDR3 here is CASSYPSGLAGSDTQYF. The sequenced CDR3 bases are TGTGCCAGCAGTTACCCATCTGGTCTAGCGGGAAGTGATACG.

Many counts were recorded for this clone. Read sequence stops 3 residues before the CDR3 end, and the germline J gene provides the missing end. The rearrangement joins TRBV19 to TRBJ1-1; possibly TRBD1 for D (6 bases). The CDR3 is 17 residues long. Germline assignment: CDR1 LNHDA and CDR2 SQIVND (reference sequence). Trimming left V 7 bases short and J 4 bases short, with 25 bases between. Here the CDR3 reads CASTRKGDVPRTTEAFF. CDR3 DNA (partial): TGTGCCAGTACCCGAAAGGGGGACGTCCCCCGGACCACTGAA.

The sample holds many counts of this clone. The CDR3 is CSVDGHPSGANVLTF. Incomplete CDR3 DNA: TGCAGCGTTGACGGACACCCCTCTGGGGCCAACGTC. The chain joins TRBV29-1 to TRBJ2-6, with D possibly matching TRBD1 (5 bases). The read terminates 3 residues before the CDR3 end, so the remaining end is supplied by the germline J gene. There are 15 residues in the CDR3. The V end lost 3 bases, the J end lost 0 bases, and 9 bases lay between the germline ends. Germline-derived CDR1 and CDR2 are SQVTM and ANQGSEA. Based on the CDR3 plus reference TRBV29-1 and TRBJ2-6, the full variable domain is SAVISQKPSRDICQRGTSLTIQCQVDSQVTMMFWYRQQPGQSLTLIATANQGSEATYESGFVIDKFPISRPNLTFSTLTVSNMSPEDSSIYLCSVDGHPSGANVLTFGAGSRLTVL.

In this sample, this clone turned up many times. The missing CDR3 end, 3 residues past where the read stops, is filled in from the germline J gene. J is TRBJ1-1 and V is TRBV5-1, with D tentatively TRBD1 (5 bases). CDR1 is SGHRS, CDR2 YFSETQ, per germline. V lost 4 bases, J lost 3 bases, and 13 bases lay in between. The CDR3 sequence is 14 residues long. The CDR3 protein is CASSVSQGYTEAFF. The CDR3 bases that were read are TGCGCCAGCAGCGTGTCTCAGGGATACACTGAA.

This clone came up a few times. The missing CDR3 end, 3 residues past where the read stops, is filled in from the germline J gene. V is TRBV10-2 and J is TRBJ2-7, with 9 bases lining up with TRBD1. V was clipped by 5 bases and J by 5 bases; unmatched bases: 10. This CDR3 is 15 amino acids long. Germline CDR1 reads WSHSY; CDR2 reads SAAADI. The CDR3 sequence is CASSLGQGRINEQYF. CDR3 bases read: TGCGCCAGCAGTCTTGGACAGGGGCGGATCAACGAG.

This clone was counted at least ten times. From the germline J gene comes the end of the CDR3, since the read stops 3 residues before it. The chain is built from TRBV5-6 and TRBJ2-2, with 8 bases matching TRBD1. The CDR3 extends over 14 amino acids. Germline CDR1 and CDR2: SGHDT and YYEEEE. V lost 4 bases, J lost 7 bases, and 6 bases stayed unmatched. The CDR3 protein is CASSIGQGGGELFF. CDR3 DNA, as far as it was read: TGTGCCAGCAGCATCGGACAGGGCGGCGGGGAG.

In its sample, this clone ranks as medium-sized. Coverage ceases 3 residues before the CDR3 finishes, and the germline J gene fills in the end. Other DNA sequences in the sample encode the same CDR3. V usage is TRBV9 and J usage is TRBJ2-7; tentatively, D is TRBD1 (6 bases). Trimming cost V 0 bases and J 3 bases, with 13 bases left between them. Germline values: CDR1 SGDLS, CDR2 YYNGEE. CDR3 size: 15 residues. The CDR3 loop reads CASSVEEGVGYEQYF. Incomplete CDR3 DNA: TGTGCCAGCAGCGTAGAAGAGGGGGTTGGCTACGAG.

This clone was picked up many times. The CDR3 end falls 3 residues outside the read, so it is completed with the germline J gene. The chain recombines TRBV20-1 with TRBJ2-1; 7 nucleotides line up with TRBD1. CDR1 is DFQATT and CDR2 is SNEGSKA in the germline V gene (reference sequence). The J segment lost 9 bases and the V segment lost 6 bases, leaving 14 bases of the junction unmatched. The CDR3 contains 14 residues. The DNA read from the CDR3 is TGCAGTGCCAAAAGACAGGGTACCCGGGGTGAG. Protein: CSAKRQGTRGE. The whole CDR3 reads CSAKRQGTRGEQFF.

To note about this clone: The read finishes 3 residues shy of the CDR3 end, and the germline J gene is used to complete it. The chain joins TRBV7-9 to TRBJ1-5; maybe TRBD1 (6 bases). The germline gives CDR1 SEHNR, CDR2 FQNEAQ (reference sequence). The CDR3 is made up of 15 amino acids. With 5 bases removed from V and 7 bases from J, the gap between germline ends came to 18 bases. This chain's CDR3 is CASSPSDGQQQPQHF. The part of the CDR3 DNA that was read is TGTGCCAGCAGCCCATCGGACGGACAGCAGCAGCCC.

This clone came up a few times. Read data end 3 residues before the CDR3 end; the end is taken from the germline J gene. This sequence joins TRBV7-3 and TRBJ2-5, with D possibly matching TRBD2 (6 bases). CDR1 and CDR2 (germline): SGHTA, FQGTGA. CDR3 length: 17 residues. V shed 2 bases and J shed 4 bases, with 20 bases lying between them. CDR3: CASSLGHGRGPAETQYF. Incomplete CDR3 DNA: TGTGCCAGCAGCTTAGGCCACGGGCGGGGACCGGCAGAGACC.

This clone was counted between two and nine times. The CDR3 end falls 3 residues outside the read, so it is completed with the germline J gene. V gene TRBV5-1 combines with J gene TRBJ2-3, with unresolved D. Germline V gives CDR1 SGHRS, CDR2 YFSETQ. The CDR3 totals 15 residues. V dropped 0 bases and J dropped 3 bases, with 11 bases sitting between them. CDR3 DNA, as far as it was read: TGCGCCAGCAGCTTGGAGGCAGGTTATACAGATACG. Translating it yields CASSLEAGYTDT. The whole CDR3 protein reads CASSLEAGYTDTQYF.

This clone came up a few times. With the read ending 3 residues before the CDR3 end, the germline J gene is used to fill in that end. The chain joins TRBV5-6 to TRBJ2-1; the D gene is possibly TRBD1 (5 bases). The length of the CDR3 is 13 residues. V shed 3 bases and J shed 9 bases, with 13 bases lying between them. The germline V gene has CDR1 SGHDT and CDR2 YYEEEE. This CDR3 reads CASSWPRVGEQFF. CDR3 bases read: TGTGCCAGCAGCTGGCCCAGGGTCGGTGAG.

This clone has ten or more counts. The read ends 3 residues shy of where the CDR3 ends; the end is completed using the germline J gene. This rearrangement joins TRBV24-1 to TRBJ1-1, with TRBD1 identical over 9 bases. The CDR3 extends over 12 amino acids. CDR1 KGHDR and CDR2 SFDVKD come from the germline V gene. The CDR3 protein is CATSAYRGQAFF. CDR3 DNA, as far as it was read: TGTGCCACCAGTGCATACAGGGGGCAA.

On this clone: The DNA ends 3 residues before the CDR3 does, and the rest of the CDR3 is filled in from the germline J gene. This rearrangement joins TRBV30 to TRBJ2-5, with D perhaps matching TRBD2 (5 bases). The V gene lost 1 base and the J gene lost 5 bases, with 20 bases spanning the gap. This CDR3 contains 16 residues. From germline, CDR1 is GTSNPN and CDR2 SVGIG (reference sequence). The sequenced CDR3 bases are TGTGCCTGGAGTGGGGGTGGAAGCGGTCTCGAGGAGACC. Protein sequence: CAWSGGGSGLEET. The whole CDR3 protein is CAWSGGGSGLEETQYF.

This clone has only a few counts. The CDR3 end falls 3 residues outside the read, so it is completed with the germline J gene. This chain links TRBV18 with TRBJ1-3, with a weak D call TRBD1 (5 bases). Germline V CDR1 and CDR2: KGHSH, LQKENI. CDR3 length: 12 residues. The V end lost 6 bases, the J end lost 3 bases, and 6 bases lay between the germline ends. CDR3 DNA, as far as it was read: TGTGCCAGCTCCAGGGATGGAAACACC. Translated: CASSRDGNT. Given in full, the CDR3 is CASSRDGNTIYF.

The sample holds a few counts of this clone. The read stops 3 residues short of the end of the CDR3; the missing end is completed from the germline J gene. The genes are TRBV11-2 and TRBJ2-1; D remains ambiguous. Trimming stripped 0 bases from V and 8 bases from J, with 8 bases between. The CDR3 consists of 13 residues. Germline values: CDR1 SGHAT, CDR2 FQNNGV. The sequenced part of the CDR3 DNA is TGTGCCAGCAGCTTAGAGGTAGCCTATGAG. Its protein product is CASSLEVAYE. The complete CDR3 reads CASSLEVAYEQFF. The full variable domain, rest sourced from reference TRBV11-2 and TRBJ2-1, is EAGVAQSPRYKIIEKRQSVAFWCNPISGHATLYWYQQILGQGPKLLIQFQNNGVVDDSQLPKDRFSAERLKGVDSTLKIQPAKLEDSAVYLCASSLEVAYEQFFGPGTRLTVL.

This clone has ten or more counts. The read gets to within 3 residues of the CDR3 end, and the germline J gene fills in the rest. The chain combines TRBV7-3 with TRBJ2-1; possible D gene TRBD2, 6 bases. The V end lost 2 bases, the J end lost 0 bases, and 11 bases lay between the germline ends. The CDR3 has 16 amino acids. The V gene's germline CDR1 is SGHTA and CDR2 FQGTGA. The CDR3 loop reads CASSLVGLGSYNEQFF. CDR3 DNA, as far as it was read: TGTGCCAGCAGCTTAGTGGGACTGGGCTCCTACAATGAG.

This clone was counted a few times. The sequenced fragment ends 3 residues before the CDR3 boundary, so the rest is inferred from the germline J gene. The V gene is TRBV30, the J gene TRBJ2-7; 9 bases are a match to TRBD1. V lost 3 bases, J lost 6 bases, and 9 bases stayed unmatched. Germline V CDR1 and CDR2: GTSNPN, SVGIG (reference sequence). The CDR3 spans 14 residues. The CDR3 loop is CAWSAGTGISEQYF. The DNA read from the CDR3 is TGTGCCTGGAGCGCCGGGACAGGGATCAGCGAG.

This clone was counted many times. The read terminates 3 residues ahead of where the CDR3 ends, so the germline J gene completes it. The gene calls are TRBV18 and TRBJ2-5, with D unclear. The CDR3 totals 13 residues. Looked up from germline, CDR1 is KGHSH and CDR2 is LQKENI. Between the trimmed V and J ends, which lost 6 bases and 1 base, there was a span of 9 bases. Incomplete CDR3 DNA: TGTGCCAGCTCCCTAAGCATCCAAGAGACC. This translates into CASSLSIQET. The entire CDR3 sequence reads CASSLSIQETQYF. Combining the CDR3 with reference TRBV18 and TRBJ2-5 gives the whole variable domain NAGVMQNPRHLVRRRGQEARLRCSPMKGHSHVYWYRQLPEEGLKFMVYLQKENIIDESGMPKERFSAEFPKEGPSILRIQQVVRGDSAAYFCASSLSIQETQYFGPGTRLLVL.

To note about this clone: The CDR3 goes on 3 residues after the read ends, and that part is filled in from the germline J gene. V gene TRBV5-6 combines with J gene TRBJ1-6; unclear D gene. The CDR3 covers 14 residues. Trimming left V 6 bases short and J 12 bases short, with 19 bases between. Germline V gives CDR1 SGHDT, CDR2 YYEEEE. The sequenced CDR3 bases are TGTGCCAGCACTCACCTAGCGGGAAAAGGACCC. This encodes CASTHLAGKGP. The entire CDR3 protein reads CASTHLAGKGPLHF.

As regards this clone: Read coverage stops 3 residues before the CDR3 terminus; the germline J gene supplies the remainder. The sample contains more than one DNA sequence encoding this CDR3. The V gene is TRBV5-1, the J gene TRBJ1-2; D perhaps matches TRBD1 (5 bases). Looked up from germline, CDR1 is SGHRS and CDR2 is YFSETQ. The CDR3 sequence is 14 residues long. V was pared by 5 bases and J by 3 bases, with 14 bases between. The CDR3 reads CASRRRQGDYGYTF. CDR3 bases read: TGCGCCAGCAGACGTCGCCAGGGTGACTATGGC.

As concerns this clone: One end of the junction fails to match germline, which may point to a read error. The CDR3 end lies 3 residues beyond the end of the read and is filled in from the germline J gene. This chain uses TRBV19 with TRBJ2-6; D call uncertain. CDR1 is LNHDA, CDR2 SQIVND, per germline (reference sequence). The length of the CDR3 is 17 residues. CDR3 bases read: TGTGCCAGCAGTACGTACCCCTACAGAGATGGGGCCAACGTC. Translation gives CASSTYPYRDGANV. The entire CDR3 sequence reads CASSTYPYRDGANVLTF.

Only a few counts were recorded for this clone. The read finishes 3 residues shy of the CDR3 end, and the germline J gene is used to complete it. The chain has TRBV2 and TRBJ2-7, with D perhaps matching TRBD1 (6 bases). Germline V CDR1 and CDR2: SNHLY, FYNNEI. The V and J ends lost 10 bases and 3 bases respectively, with 19 bases between them. This CDR3 has 14 amino acids. CDR3 residues: CATHPGTPFYEQYF. CDR3 bases read: TGTGCCACCCACCCCGGGACACCATTCTACGAG.

This clone was found a few times. The read falls 3 residues short of the CDR3 end, and the missing part is taken from the germline J gene. The chain links TRBV19 to TRBJ2-5; 9 bases fit TRBD1. This CDR3 is 15 amino acids long. The germline gives CDR1 LNHDA, CDR2 SQIVND (reference sequence). V shed 3 bases, J shed 2 bases, and the junction held 4 bases outside the gene matches. The CDR3 here is CASSIGTGIQETQYF. The DNA read from the CDR3 is TGTGCCAGTAGTATCGGGACAGGGATTCAAGAGACC.

This clone showed up many times. The missing CDR3 end, 3 residues past where the read stops, is filled in from the germline J gene. The J gene is TRBJ2-2, the V gene TRBV20-1; D gene uncertain. Per the germline V gene, CDR1 is DFQATT and CDR2 is SNEGSKA (reference sequence). This CDR3 contains 13 residues. V was pared by 7 bases and J by 4 bases, with 13 bases between. CDR3 DNA (partial): TGCAGTGGCATAGACTTCCTCACCGGGGAG. Amino acid sequence: CSGIDFLTGE. The CDR3, in full, reads CSGIDFLTGELFF.